A selection of T cell receptor beta chains follows, all from one sample in a study of T cell responses to AZD1222 COVID-19 vaccine. Profiling relied on immunoSEQ multiplex PCR, and the TCRdb table lists in-frame clones only, not all of them. The table shows about 110,000 clones, with 80% to 95% occurring only once. The specimen comprised peripheral blood, sampled on day 0 of AZD1222 vaccination. The receptors derive from an adult in good health. The CDR3 runs from the conserved cysteine through the conserved F or W. A D gene is named only where the DNA matches it firmly. The listing skips clone size in some rows; elsewhere it reads once, few, many or a size class.

D	size	V	J	DNA	CDR3
TRBD2	-	TRBV13	TRBJ2-2	TGTGCCAGCAGCTTTGGGACTAGCGGGACCACCGGGGAGCTGTTTTTT	CASSFGTSGTTGELFF
-	-	TRBV30	TRBJ1-5	TGTGCCTGGAGTTCTGGCAATCAGCCCCAGCATTTT	CAWSSGNQPQHF
TRBD1	once	TRBV30	TRBJ1-4	TGTGCCTGGAGTTACGGACAGGGGGAAGAAAAACTGTTTTTT	CAWSYGQGEEKLFF
-	once	TRBV5-1	TRBJ1-5	TGCGCCAGCAGCGCCGACGGAAATCAGCCCCAGCATTTT	CASSADGNQPQHF
-	-	TRBV30	TRBJ2-7	TGTGCCTGGACCCCGGCAGGGGTCGGCGAGCAGTACTTC	CAWTPAGVGEQYF
-	-	TRBV7-3	TRBJ1-4	TGTGCCAGCAGCTTAAATGGGGGCTCGGGTGAAAAACTGTTTTTT	CASSLNGGSGEKLFF
TRBD1	-	TRBV9	TRBJ2-7	TGTGCCAGCAGCCCTCAGCCGGGACAGTCCTACGAGCAGTACTTC	CASSPQPGQSYEQYF
TRBD2	-	TRBV11-2	TRBJ2-2	TGTGCCAGCAGCCTGGGACTAGCCGGGGAGCTGTTTTTT	CASSLGLAGELFF
TRBD1	few	TRBV6-1	TRBJ2-7	TGTGCCAGCACTGAACCGCGGACAGGGGTCTACGAGCAGTACTTC	CASTEPRTGVYEQYF
-	-	TRBV13	TRBJ1-5	TGTGCCAGCAGCTTATCAGGGTTTCGTCAGCCCCAGCATTTT	CASSLSGFRQPQHF
TRBD2	-	TRBV2	TRBJ2-5	TGTGCCAGCAGCCTGGGACTAGCGGGAGGAGAGACCCAGTACTTC	CASSLGLAGGETQYF
-	-	TRBV15	TRBJ1-2	TGTGCCACCAGCACCGAGACAGGCGGGGGCTACACCTTC	CATSTETGGGYTF
TRBD1	-	TRBV2	TRBJ2-7	TGTGCCAGCAGGGACGGGGGGACAGGGAAGAACGAGCAGTACTTC	CASRDGGTGKNEQYF
-	-	TRBV18	TRBJ1-4	TGTGCCAGCTCACCAGACTCGGGAGGTGAAAAACTGTTTTTT	CASSPDSGGEKLFF
-	-	TRBV2	TRBJ2-7	TGTGCCAGCACCGAGGGGTTCAGGTCCTACGAGCAGTACTTC	CASTEGFRSYEQYF
TRBD2	-	TRBV7-2	TRBJ2-1	TGTGCCAGCAGATTATACCTAGCGGGAGTGGATGAGCAGTTCTTC	CASRLYLAGVDEQFF
-	-	TRBV5-1	TRBJ1-4	TGCGCCAGCAACCTCTGGGGGGGCGATGAAAAACTGTTTTTT	CASNLWGGDEKLFF
-	-	TRBV6-6	TRBJ2-1	TGTGCCAGCAGTTCGGCGGAATCCTACAATGAGCAGTTCTTC	CASSSAESYNEQFF
-	-	TRBV6-1	TRBJ1-2	TGTGCCAGCAGTGAGATGTCAGCCCCTTACTATGGCTACACCTTC	CASSEMSAPYYGYTF
-	-	TRBV7-3	TRBJ2-6	TGTGCCAGCAGCGCCGCCCCCTTAGGCTCTGGGGCCAACGTCCTGACTTTC	CASSAAPLGSGANVLTF
-	-	TRBV21-1	TRBJ1-5	TGTGCCAGCAGCAAGGCATGCAGGGATGAGCCCCAGCATTTT	CASSKACRDEPQHF
TRBD1	once	TRBV6-5	TRBJ2-7	TGTGCCAGCAGTTTAAGGGACAGAGGCTACGAGCAGTACTTC	CASSLRDRGYEQYF
-	-	TRBV6-6	TRBJ2-7	TGTGCCAGCAGACCCGGGGCTTATTTGGAGCAGTACTTC	CASRPGAYLEQYF
-	-	TRBV19	TRBJ1-4	TGTGCCAGTAGTGTTCGGGACCCCCGAAAACTGTTTTTT	CASSVRDPRKLFF
TRBD1	-	TRBV19	TRBJ2-6	TGTGCCAGTAGTATTCCCCGCGACAGGGCTGGGGCCAACGTCCTGACTTTC	CASSIPRDRAGANVLTF
-	few	TRBV28	TRBJ1-1	TGTGCCAGCAGCCTGACGAGGGGTGAAGCTTTCTTT	CASSLTRGEAFF
TRBD1	-	TRBV9	TRBJ2-3	TGTGCCAGCAGCGTCACACAGGGGGCTGTAGATACGCAGTATTTT	CASSVTQGAVDTQYF
-	-	TRBV7-3	TRBJ1-3	TGTGCCAGCAGCTTAGCAGGGTCTGGAAACACCATATATTTT	CASSLAGSGNTIYF
-	-	TRBV29-1	TRBJ2-2	TGCAGCGTTGCTGGGTACACCGGGGAGCTGTTTTTT	CSVAGYTGELFF
-	-	TRBV13	TRBJ1-6	TGTGCCAGCACCTGGGGGGGGCAGAGCTCCTATAATTCACCCCTCCACTTT	CASTWGGQSSYNSPLHF
TRBD1	-	TRBV15	TRBJ1-3	TGTGCCACCAGCAAGGGACAGGGGCTGAACACCATATATTTT	CATSKGQGLNTIYF
-	once	TRBV5-6	TRBJ1-2	TGTGCCAGCAGCGCGGTTGGAGGGTTTGGCTACACCTTC	CASSAVGGFGYTF
-	-	TRBV9	TRBJ2-7	TGTGCCAGCAGCGTAGCGGGGGGAGGGACAATATACTTC	CASSVAGGGTIYF
-	-	TRBV4-2	TRBJ1-2	TGTGCCAGCAGCCAAGACGGGGGGGGCTATGGCTACACCTTC	CASSQDGGGYGYTF
-	-	TRBV18	TRBJ1-5	TGTGCCAGCTCACCAGGACCCGCGTATAGCAATCAGCCCCAGCATTTT	CASSPGPAYSNQPQHF
-	-	TRBV3-1/TRBV3-2	TRBJ1-1	TGTGCCAGCAGCCAAGATAGGGGCGGTTTTGCTGAAGCTTTCTTT	CASSQDRGGFAEAFF
-	-	TRBV5-1	TRBJ2-1	TGCGCCAGCAGCTTGCCCCAGGCCGGGGGTGAGCAGTTCTTC	CASSLPQAGGEQFF
TRBD1	-	TRBV7-9	TRBJ1-5	TGTGCCAGCAGCTCGGACAGGGAATTCCAGCCCCAGCATTTT	CASSSDREFQPQHF
-	-	TRBV5-1	TRBJ1-1	TGCGCCAGCAGCCTCGCGGCTGGCTTGATCACTGAAGCTTTCTTT	CASSLAAGLITEAFF
-	once	TRBV28	TRBJ1-3	TGTGCCAGCGGGGAAGACTCTGGAAACACCATATATTTT	CASGEDSGNTIYF
TRBD1	few	TRBV6-1	TRBJ2-7	TGTGCCAGCAGTGAAGCAGGGAGGACAGGGCGAGGTGAGCAGTACTTC	CASSEAGRTGRGEQYF
-	-	TRBV2	TRBJ1-5	TGTGCCAGCAGTGCGAGGGCCCAGGGGCCCCAGCATTTT	CASSARAQGPQHF
TRBD1	-	TRBV19	TRBJ2-3	TGTGCCACCACCAGGGGCGACAGGGGCAAAGATACGCAGTATTTT	CATTRGDRGKDTQYF
TRBD2	-	TRBV9	TRBJ2-1	TGTGCCAGCACCTTCCCGCCGGGAGGGGAATACAATGAGCAGTTCTTC	CASTFPPGGEYNEQFF
TRBD2	-	TRBV24-1	TRBJ2-2	TGTGCCACCAGTGAGGTTCGGGGCGGGAGTTTCACCGGGGAGCTGTTTTTT	CATSEVRGGSFTGELFF
TRBD1	-	TRBV6-6	TRBJ1-1	TGTGCCAGCAGAGCGGGACAGTCGGGCACTGAAGCTTTCTTT	CASRAGQSGTEAFF
-	-	TRBV4-2	TRBJ1-1	TGTGCCAGCAGCCAAGATACAGGGATATTGAACACTGAAGCTTTCTTT	CASSQDTGILNTEAFF
-	-	TRBV9	TRBJ2-6	TGTGCCAGCCAGACAGTGGGTGGGGCCAACGTCCTGACTTTC	CASQTVGGANVLTF
-	-	TRBV6-5	TRBJ1-4	TGTGCCAGCAGTCTACAGGGATCGGGTGAAAAACTGTTTTTT	CASSLQGSGEKLFF
-	-	TRBV12-3/TRBV12-4	TRBJ1-6	TGTGCCAGCAAAGGCCGAACCAATTCACCCCTCCACTTT	CASKGRTNSPLHF
-	-	TRBV9	TRBJ1-1	TGTGCCAGCAGCGTAGGCCAGCACACTGAAGCTTTCTTT	CASSVGQHTEAFF
TRBD2	-	TRBV6-5	TRBJ2-2	TGTGCCAGCAGTTGGGCGGGAGGGAGCACCGGGGAGCTGTTTTTT	CASSWAGGSTGELFF